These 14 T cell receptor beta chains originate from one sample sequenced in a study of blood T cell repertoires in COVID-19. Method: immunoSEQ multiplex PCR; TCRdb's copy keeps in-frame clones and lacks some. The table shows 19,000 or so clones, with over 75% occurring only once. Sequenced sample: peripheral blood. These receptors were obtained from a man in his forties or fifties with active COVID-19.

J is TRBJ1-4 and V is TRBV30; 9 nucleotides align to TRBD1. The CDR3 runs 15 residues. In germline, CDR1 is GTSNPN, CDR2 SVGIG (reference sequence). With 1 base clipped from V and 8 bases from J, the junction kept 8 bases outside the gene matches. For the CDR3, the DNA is TGTGCCTGGAGTGCGGACAGGGGAGGAGGGGAAAAACTGTTTTTT. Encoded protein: CAWSADRGGGEKLFF.

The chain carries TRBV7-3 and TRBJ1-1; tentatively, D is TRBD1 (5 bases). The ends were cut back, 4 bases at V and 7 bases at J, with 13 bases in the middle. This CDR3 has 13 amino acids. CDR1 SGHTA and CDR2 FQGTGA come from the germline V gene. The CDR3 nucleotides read TGTGCCAGCAGCTCGGGCCCAGGGATTGAAGCTTTCTTT. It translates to CASSSGPGIEAFF. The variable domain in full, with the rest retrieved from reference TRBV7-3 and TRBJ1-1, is GAGVSQTPSNKVTEKGKYVELRCDPISGHTALYWYRQSLGQGPEFLIYFQGTGAADDSGLPNDRFFAVRPEGSVSTLKIQRTERGDSAVYLCASSSGPGIEAFFGQGTRLTVV.

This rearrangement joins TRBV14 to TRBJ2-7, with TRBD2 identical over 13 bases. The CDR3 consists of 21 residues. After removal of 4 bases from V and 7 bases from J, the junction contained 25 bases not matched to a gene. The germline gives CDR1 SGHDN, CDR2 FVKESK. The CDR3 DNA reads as TGTGCCAGCAGCCCATCGACCGGGACTAGCGGGATTTTAGGTAGCCCAAAGGAGCAGTACTTC. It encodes CASSPSTGTSGILGSPKEQYF.

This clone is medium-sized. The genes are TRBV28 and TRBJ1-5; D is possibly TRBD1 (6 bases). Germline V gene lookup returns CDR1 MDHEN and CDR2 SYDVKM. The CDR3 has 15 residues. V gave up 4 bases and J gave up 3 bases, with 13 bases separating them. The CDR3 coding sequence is TGTGCCAGCAGTTGGACACAGGGATACAATCAGCCCCAGCATTTT. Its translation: CASSWTQGYNQPQHF.

The CDR3 reads CASSRLAGTYYEQYF. CDR3 nucleotides: TGTGCCAGTAGCCGACTAGCGGGAACTTACTACGAGCAGTACTTC. This chain uses TRBV19 with TRBJ2-7, with 11 positions matching TRBD2. CDR3 length: 15 residues. CDR1 LNHDA and CDR2 SQIVND come from the germline V gene (reference sequence). With V trimmed by 6 bases and J by 3 bases, 7 bases remained unmatched.

The CDR3 DNA is TGTGCCAGCTCGGGGGATCCCTCCTACGAGCAGTACTTC. It translates to CASSGDPSYEQYF. The chain combines TRBV6-5 with TRBJ2-7; a possible D gene is TRBD2 (6 bases). Germline CDR1 and CDR2: MNHEY and SVGAGI. The CDR3 is 13 amino acids. V lost 8 bases and J lost 0, with 11 bases in between.

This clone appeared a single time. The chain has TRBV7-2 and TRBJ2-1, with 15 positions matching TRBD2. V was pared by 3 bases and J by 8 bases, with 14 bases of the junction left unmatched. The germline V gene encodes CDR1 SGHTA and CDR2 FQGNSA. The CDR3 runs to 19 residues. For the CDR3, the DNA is TGTGCCAGCAGCTTTAGACCGGGACTAGCGGGAGGAAGTTTCTATGAGCAGTTCTTC. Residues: CASSFRPGLAGGSFYEQFF.

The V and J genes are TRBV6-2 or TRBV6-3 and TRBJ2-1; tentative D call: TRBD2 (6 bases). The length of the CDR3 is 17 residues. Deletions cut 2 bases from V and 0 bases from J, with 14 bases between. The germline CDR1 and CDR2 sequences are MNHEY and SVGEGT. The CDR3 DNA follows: TGTGCCAGCAGTTACCCTACGCTAGCGATCTCCTACAATGAGCAGTTCTTC. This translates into CASSYPTLAISYNEQFF.

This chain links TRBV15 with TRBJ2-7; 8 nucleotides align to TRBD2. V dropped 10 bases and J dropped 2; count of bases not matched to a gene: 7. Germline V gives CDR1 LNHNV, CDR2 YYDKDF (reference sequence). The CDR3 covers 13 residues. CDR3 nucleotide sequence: TGTGCCATAGGGACTAGGCCCCCCTACGAGCAGTACTTC. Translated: CAIGTRPPYEQYF.

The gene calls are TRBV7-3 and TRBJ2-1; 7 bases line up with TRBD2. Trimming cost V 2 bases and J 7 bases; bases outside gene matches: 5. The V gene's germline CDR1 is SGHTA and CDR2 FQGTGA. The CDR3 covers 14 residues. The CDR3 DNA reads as TGTGCCAGCAGCTTAGCCGGGGGGAGGAATGAGCAGTTCTTC. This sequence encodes CASSLAGGRNEQFF. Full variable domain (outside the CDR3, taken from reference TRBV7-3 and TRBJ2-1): GAGVSQTPSNKVTEKGKYVELRCDPISGHTALYWYRQSLGQGPEFLIYFQGTGAADDSGLPNDRFFAVRPEGSVSTLKIQRTERGDSAVYLCASSLAGGRNEQFFGPGTRLTVL.

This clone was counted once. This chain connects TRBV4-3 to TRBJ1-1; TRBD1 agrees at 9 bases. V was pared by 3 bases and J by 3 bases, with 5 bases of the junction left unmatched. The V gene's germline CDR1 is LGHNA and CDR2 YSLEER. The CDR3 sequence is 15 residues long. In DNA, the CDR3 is TGCGCCAGCAGCCAGACAGGGGGAGGAGACACTGAAGCTTTCTTT. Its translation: CASSQTGGGDTEAFF.

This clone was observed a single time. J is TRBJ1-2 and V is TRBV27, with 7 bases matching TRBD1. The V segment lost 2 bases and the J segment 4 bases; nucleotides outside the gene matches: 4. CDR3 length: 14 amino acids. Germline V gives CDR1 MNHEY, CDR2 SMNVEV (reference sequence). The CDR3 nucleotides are TGTGCCAGCAGTTTAGAGGGGGCTGGCTATGGCTACACCTTC. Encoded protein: CASSLEGAGYGYTF.

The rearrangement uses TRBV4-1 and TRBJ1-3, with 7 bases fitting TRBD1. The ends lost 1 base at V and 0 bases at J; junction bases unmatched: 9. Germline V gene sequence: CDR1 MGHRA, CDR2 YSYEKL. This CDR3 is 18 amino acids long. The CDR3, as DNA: TGCGCCAGCAGCCAAGGTTTCGCAGGGGGAGGCTCTGGAAACACCATATATTTT. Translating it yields CASSQGFAGGGSGNTIYF.

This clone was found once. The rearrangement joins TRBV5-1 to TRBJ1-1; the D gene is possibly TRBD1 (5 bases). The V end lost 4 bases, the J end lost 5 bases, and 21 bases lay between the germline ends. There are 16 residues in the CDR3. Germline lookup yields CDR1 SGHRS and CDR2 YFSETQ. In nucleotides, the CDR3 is TGCGCCAGCAGCCAAAATGCGGGGCTAGGTAGGACTGAAGCTTTCTTT. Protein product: CASSQNAGLGRTEAFF.